This entry is about one T cell receptor (beta chain). In the original analysis: Reference gene primers were amplified, and this amplification served to estimate nucleated cell counts. Method: immunoSEQ multiplex PCR; TCRdb's copy keeps in-frame clones and lacks some. D and trimming come from the DNA, and the V and J calls and clone size come from that table. This sample has more than 250,000 clones, with roughly nine tenths found just once. The sample originates from a study of blood T cell repertoires in COVID-19. Background on the study: Samples of COVID-19 (acute and convalescent) were obtained from the United States, Italy and Spain. PBMCs, B-cell-depleted T cells, or T cells provided the cDNA or gDNA that made up the material.

The CDR3 runs to 15 residues. The V and J ends lost 0 bases and 2 bases, in that order; junction bases with no gene match: 2. The germline CDR1 and CDR2 sequences are ENHRY and SYGVKD. The sequenced material came from peripheral blood. The chain couples TRBV10-3 to TRBJ2-7, with TRBD1 identical over 9 bases. This TCR derives from a man aged 18 to 29 who had recovered from COVID-19. CDR3 amino acids: CAISESDRGTYEQYF. The DNA for the CDR3 is TGTGCCATCAGTGAGTCGGACAGGGGAACCTACGAGCAGTACTTC.